Presented here are 10 T cell receptor beta chains from one specimen sequenced in a study of shared clonotypes between healthy human individuals. Only in-frame clones appear in the TCRdb table, and some are missing; sequencing was by immunoSEQ multiplex PCR. The top ten hold about a quarter of the sample, which has about 680,000 clones, 92% seen once. Terminally differentiated effector memory CD45RA+ cells were excluded from the naive CD8 cells, which were CD45RO-negative and positively selected for CCR7. Sequencing was performed on naive CD8+ T cells sorted from blood. The source is a man aged 30-40 years in good health.

The V gene is TRBV7-9, the J gene TRBJ2-4, with no clear D. CDR1 SEHNR and CDR2 FQNEAQ come from the germline V gene (reference sequence). The CDR3 covers 15 residues. V lost 5 bases and J 2 bases, leaving 13 bases between the germline ends. CDR3 nucleotide sequence: TGTGCCAGCAGCAGTACGACGAGAACCAAAAACATTCAGTACTTC. As protein: CASSSTTRTKNIQYF.

This chain uses TRBV27 with TRBJ1-5; D unclear. Germline CDR1 reads MNHEY; CDR2 reads SMNVEV (reference sequence). V was shortened by 6 bases and J by 6 bases, with 15 bases between the two germline ends. This CDR3 region has 14 residues. This CDR3 is CASRRGGNSQPQHF. The CDR3 DNA reads as TGTGCCAGCAGACGCGGCGGAAATAGTCAGCCCCAGCATTTT.

This chain joins TRBV19 and TRBJ2-7; D unclear. The CDR3 sequence is 15 residues long. Germline V gives CDR1 LNHDA, CDR2 SQIVND (reference sequence). Trimming removed 0 bases from V and 3 bases from J, with 12 bases in between. For the CDR3, the DNA is TGTGCCAGTAGTATAGAGGGCGGAGTCCTCTACGAGCAGTACTTC. It specifies CASSIEGGVLYEQYF.

This chain connects TRBV5-1 to TRBJ2-1, with D possibly called TRBD1 or TRBD2 (5 bases each). Trimming removed 0 bases from V and 0 bases from J, with 13 bases in between. The germline V gene encodes CDR1 SGHRS and CDR2 YFSETQ. This CDR3 comprises 17 residues. DNA for the CDR3: TGCGCCAGCAGCTTGGGGGAGAGGGGCCACTCCTACAATGAGCAGTTCTTC. Translation gives CASSLGERGHSYNEQFF.

V usage is TRBV19 and J usage is TRBJ2-1, with D tentatively TRBD2 (6 bases). V lost 6 bases and J 0 bases, leaving 15 bases between the germline ends. The CDR3 extends over 16 amino acids. CDR1 and CDR2 from the germline V gene are LNHDA and SQIVND (reference sequence). Here the CDR3 DNA reads TGTGCCAGTAGGGGTATAGCGGACTCCTCCTACAATGAGCAGTTCTTC. Amino acids: CASRGIADSSYNEQFF.

The CDR3 reads CASSPTLAEETQYF. DNA for the CDR3: TGTGCCAGCAGCCCCACCCTAGCGGAAGAGACCCAGTACTTC. This sequence joins TRBV9 and TRBJ2-5, with TRBD2 matching over 7 bases. Unmatched junction bases numbered 6, after V lost 4 bases and J lost 3 bases. The CDR3 sequence is 14 residues long. The germline V gene has CDR1 SGDLS and CDR2 YYNGEE.

The rearrangement links TRBV4-1 to TRBJ1-1; possible D gene TRBD1, 6 bases. Trimming stripped 1 base from V and 0 bases from J, with 9 bases between. The germline CDR1 and CDR2 sequences are MGHRA and YSYEKL. The CDR3 has 15 amino acids. In nucleotides, the CDR3 is TGCGCCAGCAGCCAAGTCACAGGGATGAACACTGAAGCTTTCTTT. Its translation is CASSQVTGMNTEAFF.

This chain connects TRBV9 to TRBJ2-1; 9 bases match TRBD2. The germline gives CDR1 SGDLS, CDR2 YYNGEE. The ends lost 4 bases at V and 5 bases at J; junction bases unmatched: 13. The CDR3 length is 17 residues. The CDR3 reads CASSYRTSDGTHNEQFF. The CDR3 DNA is TGTGCCAGCAGCTACAGGACTAGCGATGGGACACACAATGAGCAGTTCTTC.

Here the CDR3 reads CASSLRAPDTQYF. The CDR3 DNA reads TGCGCCAGCAGCTTGAGGGCGCCAGATACGCAGTATTTT. The chain joins TRBV5-1 to TRBJ2-3; no reliable D call. Germline values: CDR1 SGHRS, CDR2 YFSETQ. Deletions cut 1 base from V and 4 bases from J, with 7 bases between. The CDR3 is 13 residues long.

The gene calls are TRBV18 and TRBJ2-5; 10 bases align to TRBD1. The germline gives CDR1 KGHSH, CDR2 LQKENI. This CDR3 has 15 residues. The junction had 5 bases not matched to a gene; V was cut back by 2 bases and J by 5 bases. CDR3 sequence (DNA): TGTGCCAGCTCACCAGGGACAGGGGCTGTCGAGACCCAGTACTTC. It codes for CASSPGTGAVETQYF. Based on the CDR3 plus reference TRBV18 and TRBJ2-5, the full variable domain is NAGVMQNPRHLVRRRGQEARLRCSPMKGHSHVYWYRQLPEEGLKFMVYLQKENIIDESGMPKERFSAEFPKEGPSILRIQQVVRGDSAAYFCASSPGTGAVETQYFGPGTRLLVL.